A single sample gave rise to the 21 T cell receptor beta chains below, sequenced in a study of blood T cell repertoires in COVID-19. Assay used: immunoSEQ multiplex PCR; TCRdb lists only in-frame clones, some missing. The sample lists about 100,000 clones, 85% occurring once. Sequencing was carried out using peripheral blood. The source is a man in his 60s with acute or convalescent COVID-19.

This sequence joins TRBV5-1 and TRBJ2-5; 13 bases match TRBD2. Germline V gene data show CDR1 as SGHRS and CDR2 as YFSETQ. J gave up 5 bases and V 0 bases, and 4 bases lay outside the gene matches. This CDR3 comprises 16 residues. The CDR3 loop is CASSLGLAGGGETQYF. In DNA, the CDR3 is TGCGCCAGCAGCTTGGGACTAGCGGGAGGTGGTGAGACCCAGTACTTC.

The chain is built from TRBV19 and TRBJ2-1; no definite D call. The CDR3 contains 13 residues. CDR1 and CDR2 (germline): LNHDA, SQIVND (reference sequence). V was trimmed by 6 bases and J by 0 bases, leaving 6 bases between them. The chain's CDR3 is CASSLSSYNEQFF. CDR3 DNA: TGTGCCAGTAGCCTTAGCTCCTACAATGAGCAGTTCTTC.

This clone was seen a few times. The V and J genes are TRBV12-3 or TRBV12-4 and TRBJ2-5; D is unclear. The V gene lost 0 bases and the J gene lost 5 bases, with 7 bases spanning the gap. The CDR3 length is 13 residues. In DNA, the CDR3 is TGTGCCAGCAGTTTAGCCAGGCTGGAGACCCAGTACTTC. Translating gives CASSLARLETQYF.

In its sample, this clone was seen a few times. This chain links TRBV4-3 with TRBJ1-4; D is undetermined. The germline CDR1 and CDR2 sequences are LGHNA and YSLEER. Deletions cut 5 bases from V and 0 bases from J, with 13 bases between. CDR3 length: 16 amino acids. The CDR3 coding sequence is TGCGCCAGCAGCGATGAATGGAGGACAACTAATGAAAAACTGTTTTTT. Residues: CASSDEWRTTNEKLFF.

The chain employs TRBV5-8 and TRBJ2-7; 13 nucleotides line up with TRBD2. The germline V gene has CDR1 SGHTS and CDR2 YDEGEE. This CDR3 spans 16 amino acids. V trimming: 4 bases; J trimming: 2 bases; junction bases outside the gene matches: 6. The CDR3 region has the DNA TGTGCCAGCAGCGTACTAGCGGGAGGGGGCACCTACGAGCAGTACTTC. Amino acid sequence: CASSVLAGGGTYEQYF.

The CDR3 DNA reads as TGTGCCAGCAGAGGGAGAAAGAACACCATATATTTT. As protein: CASRGRKNTIYF. The chain links TRBV12-3 or TRBV12-4 to TRBJ1-3; D ambiguous. CDR3 length: 12 amino acids. V was clipped by 6 bases and J by 7 bases, with 10 bases between them.

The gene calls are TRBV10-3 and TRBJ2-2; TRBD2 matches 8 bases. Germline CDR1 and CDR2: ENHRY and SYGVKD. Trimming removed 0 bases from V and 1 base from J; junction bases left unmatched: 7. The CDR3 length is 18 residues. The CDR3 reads CAISESNPAGGNTGELFF. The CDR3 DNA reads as TGTGCCATCAGTGAGTCGAACCCGGCGGGGGGGAACACCGGGGAGCTGTTTTTT.

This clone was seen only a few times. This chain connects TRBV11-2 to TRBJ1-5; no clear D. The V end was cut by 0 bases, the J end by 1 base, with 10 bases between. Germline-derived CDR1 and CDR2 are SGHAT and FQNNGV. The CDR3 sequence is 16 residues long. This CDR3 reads CASSLDRGVSNQPQHF. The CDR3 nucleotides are TGTGCCAGCAGCTTAGATCGCGGGGTGAGCAATCAGCCCCAGCATTTT.

The CDR3 here is CASSRMSAGYTF. The CDR3 DNA sequence: TGTGCCAGCAGTCGCATGTCTGCGGGCTACACCTTC. V is TRBV7-2 and J is TRBJ1-2; D unresolved. The CDR3 contains 12 residues. Trimming stripped 6 bases from V and 8 bases from J, with 13 bases between. Germline V gene data show CDR1 as SGHTA and CDR2 as FQGNSA.

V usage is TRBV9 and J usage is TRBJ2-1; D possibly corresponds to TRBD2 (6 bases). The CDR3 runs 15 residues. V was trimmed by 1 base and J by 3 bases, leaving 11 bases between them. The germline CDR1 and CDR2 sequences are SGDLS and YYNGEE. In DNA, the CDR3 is TGTGCCAGCAGCGTAAGCACTAGCAGCTACAATGAGCAGTTCTTC. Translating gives CASSVSTSSYNEQFF.

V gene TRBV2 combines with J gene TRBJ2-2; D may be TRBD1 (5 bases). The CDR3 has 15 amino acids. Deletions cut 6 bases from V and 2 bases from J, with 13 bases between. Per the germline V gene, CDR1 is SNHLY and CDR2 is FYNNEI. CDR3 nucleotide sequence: TGTGCCAGCAGCGTTTTAGGACAAAACACCGGGGAGCTGTTTTTT. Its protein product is CASSVLGQNTGELFF.

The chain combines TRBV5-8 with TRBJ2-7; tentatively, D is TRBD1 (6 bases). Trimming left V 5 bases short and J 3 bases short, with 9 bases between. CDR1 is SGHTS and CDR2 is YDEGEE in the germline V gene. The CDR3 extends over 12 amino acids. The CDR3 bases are TGTGCCAGCAGGGACAGTTTCTACGAGCAGTACTTC. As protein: CASRDSFYEQYF.

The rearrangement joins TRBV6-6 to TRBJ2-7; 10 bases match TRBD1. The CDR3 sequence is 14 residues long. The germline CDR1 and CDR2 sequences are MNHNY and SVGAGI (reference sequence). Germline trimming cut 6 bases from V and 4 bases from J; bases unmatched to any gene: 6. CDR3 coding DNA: TGTGCCAGCAGCCAACCGGGACAGGGGTACGAGCAGTACTTC. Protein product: CASSQPGQGYEQYF.

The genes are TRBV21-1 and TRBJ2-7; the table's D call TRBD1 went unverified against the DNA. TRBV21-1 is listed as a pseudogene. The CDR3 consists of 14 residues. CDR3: CASSTGQGSYEQYF. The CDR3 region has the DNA TGTGCCAGCAGCACGGGACAGGGGTCCTACGAGCAGTACTTC.

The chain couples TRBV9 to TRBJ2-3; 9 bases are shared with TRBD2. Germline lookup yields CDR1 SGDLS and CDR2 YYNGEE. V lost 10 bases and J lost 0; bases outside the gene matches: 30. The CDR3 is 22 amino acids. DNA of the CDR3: TGTGCCTTTCACCCGTGGGGTAGGGTAGCGGGAGTCACCCGTGCTAGCACAGATACGCAGTATTTT. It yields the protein CAFHPWGRVAGVTRASTDTQYF.

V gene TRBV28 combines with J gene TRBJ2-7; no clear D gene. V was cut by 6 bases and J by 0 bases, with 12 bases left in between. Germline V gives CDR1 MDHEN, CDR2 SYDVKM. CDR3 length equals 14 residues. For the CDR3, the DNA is TGTGCCAGCAGCCCTAGACTTAGCTCCTACGAGCAGTACTTC. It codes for CASSPRLSSYEQYF.

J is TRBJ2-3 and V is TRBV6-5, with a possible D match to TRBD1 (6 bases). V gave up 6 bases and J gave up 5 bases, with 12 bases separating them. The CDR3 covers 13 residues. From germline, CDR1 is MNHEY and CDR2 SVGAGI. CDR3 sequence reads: CASRATGKDTQYF. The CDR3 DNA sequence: TGTGCCAGCAGGGCAACAGGGAAAGATACGCAGTATTTT.

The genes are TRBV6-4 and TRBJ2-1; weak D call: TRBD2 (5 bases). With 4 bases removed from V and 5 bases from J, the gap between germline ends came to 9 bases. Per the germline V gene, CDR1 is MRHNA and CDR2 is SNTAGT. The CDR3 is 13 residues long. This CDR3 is CASSAGGHNEQFF. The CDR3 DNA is TGTGCCAGCAGTGCTGGCGGGCACAATGAGCAGTTCTTC.

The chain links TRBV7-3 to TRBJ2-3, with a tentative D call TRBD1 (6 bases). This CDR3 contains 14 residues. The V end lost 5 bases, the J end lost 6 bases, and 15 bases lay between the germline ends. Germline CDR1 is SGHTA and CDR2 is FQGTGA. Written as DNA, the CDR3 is TGTGCCAGCAGCACCCTCCCACAGGGCGATACGCAGTATTTT. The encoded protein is CASSTLPQGDTQYF.

CDR3 nucleotide sequence: TGTGCCTGGAGGGTCCGGCTAGCGGGAGAATACGAGCAGTACTTC. It yields the protein CAWRVRLAGEYEQYF. The chain employs TRBV30 and TRBJ2-7; 10 positions match TRBD2. CDR3 length equals 15 residues. Germline V gene sequence: CDR1 GTSNPN, CDR2 SVGIG (reference sequence). The junction had 9 bases not matched to a gene; V was cut back by 3 bases and J by 4 bases.

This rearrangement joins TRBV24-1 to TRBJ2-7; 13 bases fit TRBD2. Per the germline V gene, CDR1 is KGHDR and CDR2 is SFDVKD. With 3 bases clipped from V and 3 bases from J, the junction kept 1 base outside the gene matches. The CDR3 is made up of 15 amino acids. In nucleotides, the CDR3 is TGTGCCACCAGTGATCGGACTAGCGGGAGCTACGAGCAGTACTTC. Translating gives CATSDRTSGSYEQYF.